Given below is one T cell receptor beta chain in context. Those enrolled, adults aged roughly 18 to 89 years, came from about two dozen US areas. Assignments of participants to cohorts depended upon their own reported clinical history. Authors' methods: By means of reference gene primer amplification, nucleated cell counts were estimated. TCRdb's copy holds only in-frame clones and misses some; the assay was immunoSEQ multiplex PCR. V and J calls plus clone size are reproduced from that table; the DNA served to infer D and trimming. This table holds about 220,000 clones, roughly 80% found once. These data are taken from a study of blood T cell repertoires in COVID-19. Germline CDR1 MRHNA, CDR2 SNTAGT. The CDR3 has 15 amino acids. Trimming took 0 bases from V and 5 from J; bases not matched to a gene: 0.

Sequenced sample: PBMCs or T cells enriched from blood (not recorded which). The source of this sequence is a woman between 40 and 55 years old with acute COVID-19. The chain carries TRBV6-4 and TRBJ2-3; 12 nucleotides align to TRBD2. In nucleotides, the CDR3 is TGTGCCAGCAGTGACTCGACTAGCGGGGGAGATACGCAGTATTTT. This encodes CASSDSTSGGDTQYF.